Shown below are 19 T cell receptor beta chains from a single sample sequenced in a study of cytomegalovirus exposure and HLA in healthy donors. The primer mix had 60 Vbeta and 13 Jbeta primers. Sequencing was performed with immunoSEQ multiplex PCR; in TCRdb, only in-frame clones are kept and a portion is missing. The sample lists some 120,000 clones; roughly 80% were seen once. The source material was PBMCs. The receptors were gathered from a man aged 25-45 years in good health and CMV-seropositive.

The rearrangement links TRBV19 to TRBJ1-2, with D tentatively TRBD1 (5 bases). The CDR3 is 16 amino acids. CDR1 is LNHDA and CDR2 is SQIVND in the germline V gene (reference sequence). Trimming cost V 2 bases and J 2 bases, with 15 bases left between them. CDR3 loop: CASSIIPDSGNYGYTF. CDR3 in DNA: TGTGCCAGTAGTATAATCCCCGACAGCGGGAACTATGGCTACACCTTC.

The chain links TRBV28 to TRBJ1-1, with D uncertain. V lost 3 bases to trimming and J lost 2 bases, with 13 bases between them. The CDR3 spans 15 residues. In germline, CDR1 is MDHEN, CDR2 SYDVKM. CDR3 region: CASSFFMGSNTEAFF. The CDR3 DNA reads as TGTGCCAGCAGTTTTTTCATGGGCTCAAACACTGAAGCTTTCTTT.

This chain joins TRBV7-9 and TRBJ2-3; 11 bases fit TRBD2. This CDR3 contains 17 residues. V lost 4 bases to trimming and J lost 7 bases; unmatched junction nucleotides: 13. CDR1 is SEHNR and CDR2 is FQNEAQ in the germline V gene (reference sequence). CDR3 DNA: TGTGCCAGCAGCTCCCCCCTTAGCGGGGGGGCTCTTCATACGCAGTATTTT. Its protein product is CASSSPLSGGALHTQYF.

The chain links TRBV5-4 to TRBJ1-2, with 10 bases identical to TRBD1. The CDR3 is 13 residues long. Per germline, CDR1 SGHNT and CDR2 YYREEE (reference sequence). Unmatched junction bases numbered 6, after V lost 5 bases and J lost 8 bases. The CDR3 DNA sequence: TGTGCCAGCAGATTAGACAGGGGGCGAGGCTACACCTTC. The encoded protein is CASRLDRGRGYTF.

The CDR3 loop is CASSYQPRVPEAFF. The CDR3 coding sequence is TGTGCCAGCAGTTACCAGCCCAGGGTGCCTGAAGCTTTCTTT. V usage is TRBV6-5 and J usage is TRBJ1-1; a weak D match, TRBD1 (5 bases). The CDR3 runs to 14 residues. With 2 bases removed from V and 6 bases from J, the gap between germline ends came to 13 bases. Germline CDR1 reads MNHEY; CDR2 reads SVGAGI.

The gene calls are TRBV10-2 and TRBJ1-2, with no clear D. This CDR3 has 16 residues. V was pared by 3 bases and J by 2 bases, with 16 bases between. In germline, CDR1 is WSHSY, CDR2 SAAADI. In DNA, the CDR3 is TGCGCCAGCAGTGATGTCGGGGAACGGGAAAACTATGGCTACACCTTC. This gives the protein CASSDVGERENYGYTF.

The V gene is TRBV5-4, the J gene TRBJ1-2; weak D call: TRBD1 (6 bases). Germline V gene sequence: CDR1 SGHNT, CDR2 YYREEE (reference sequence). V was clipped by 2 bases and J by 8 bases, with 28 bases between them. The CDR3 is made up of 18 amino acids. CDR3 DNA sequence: TGTGCCAGCAGCTTACCAGGGGAAAGTTTTAAGAACGCGAGGGGCTACACCTTC. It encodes CASSLPGESFKNARGYTF.

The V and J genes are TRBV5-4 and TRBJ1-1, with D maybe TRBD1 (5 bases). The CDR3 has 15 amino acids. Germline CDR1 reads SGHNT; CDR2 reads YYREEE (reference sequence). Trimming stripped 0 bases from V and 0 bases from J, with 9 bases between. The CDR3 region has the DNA TGTGCCAGCAGCTTGGGACAGAGCATGAACACTGAAGCTTTCTTT. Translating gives CASSLGQSMNTEAFF.

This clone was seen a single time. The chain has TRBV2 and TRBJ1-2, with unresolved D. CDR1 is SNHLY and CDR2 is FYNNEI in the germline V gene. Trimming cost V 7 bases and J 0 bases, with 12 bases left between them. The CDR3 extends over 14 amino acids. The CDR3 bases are TGTGCCAGCATGTGGAGCAGTGCTAACTATGGCTACACCTTC. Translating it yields CASMWSSANYGYTF. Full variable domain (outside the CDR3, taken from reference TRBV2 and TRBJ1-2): EPEVTQTPSHQVTQMGQEVILRCVPISNHLYFYWYRQILGQKVEFLVSFYNNEISEKSEIFDDQFSVERPDGSNFTLKIRSTKLEDSAMYFCASMWSSANYGYTFGSGTRLTVV.

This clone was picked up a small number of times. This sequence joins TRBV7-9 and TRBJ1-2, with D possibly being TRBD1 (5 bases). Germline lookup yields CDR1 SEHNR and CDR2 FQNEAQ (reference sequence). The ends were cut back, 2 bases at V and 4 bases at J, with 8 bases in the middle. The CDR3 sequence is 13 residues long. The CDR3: CASSLSQGYGYTF. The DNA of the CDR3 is TGTGCCAGCAGCTTAAGCCAGGGCTATGGCTACACCTTC.

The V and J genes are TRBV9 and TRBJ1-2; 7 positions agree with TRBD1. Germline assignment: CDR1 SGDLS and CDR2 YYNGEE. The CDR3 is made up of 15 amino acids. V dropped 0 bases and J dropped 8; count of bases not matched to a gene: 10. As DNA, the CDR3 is TGTGCCAGCAGCGTAGTTGGGTGGACAGGCGGAGGCTACACCTTC. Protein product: CASSVVGWTGGGYTF.

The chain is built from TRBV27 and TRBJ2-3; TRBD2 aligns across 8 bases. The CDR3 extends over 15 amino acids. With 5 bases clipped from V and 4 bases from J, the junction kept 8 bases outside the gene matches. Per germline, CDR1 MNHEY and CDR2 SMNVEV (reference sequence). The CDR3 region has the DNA TGTGCCAGCAGTCACGCGGGACTAGTTGCAGATACGCAGTATTTT. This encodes CASSHAGLVADTQYF.

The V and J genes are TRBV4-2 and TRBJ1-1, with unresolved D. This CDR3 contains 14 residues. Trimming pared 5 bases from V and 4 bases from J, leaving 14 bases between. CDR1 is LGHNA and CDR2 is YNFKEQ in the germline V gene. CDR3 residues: CASSTQEGATEAFF. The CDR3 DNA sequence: TGTGCCAGCAGCACCCAGGAGGGCGCCACTGAAGCTTTCTTT.

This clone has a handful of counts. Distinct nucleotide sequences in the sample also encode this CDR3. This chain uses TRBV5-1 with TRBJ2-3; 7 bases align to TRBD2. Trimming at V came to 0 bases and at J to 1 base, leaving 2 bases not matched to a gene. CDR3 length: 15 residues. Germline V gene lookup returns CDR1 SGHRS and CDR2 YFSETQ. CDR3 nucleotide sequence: TGCGCCAGCAGCTTGGGACTAGCCGGCACAGATACGCAGTATTTT. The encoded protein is CASSLGLAGTDTQYF.

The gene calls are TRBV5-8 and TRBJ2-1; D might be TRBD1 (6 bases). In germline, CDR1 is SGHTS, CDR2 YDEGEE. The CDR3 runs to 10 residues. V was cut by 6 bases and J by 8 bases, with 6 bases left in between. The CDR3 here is CASKGDEQFF. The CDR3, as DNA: TGTGCCAGCAAGGGGGATGAGCAGTTCTTC.

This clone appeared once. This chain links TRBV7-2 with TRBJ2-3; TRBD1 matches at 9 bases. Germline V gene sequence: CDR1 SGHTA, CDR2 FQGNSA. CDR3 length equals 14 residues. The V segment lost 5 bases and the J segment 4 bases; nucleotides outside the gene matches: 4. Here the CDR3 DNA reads TGTGCCAGCAGCAACAGGGGGCCAGCAGATACGCAGTATTTT. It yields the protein CASSNRGPADTQYF.

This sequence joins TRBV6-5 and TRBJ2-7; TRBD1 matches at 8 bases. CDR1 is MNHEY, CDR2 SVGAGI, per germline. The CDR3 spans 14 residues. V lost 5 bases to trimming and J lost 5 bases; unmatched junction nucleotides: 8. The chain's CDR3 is CASSPGTGPNEQYF. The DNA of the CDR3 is TGTGCCAGCAGTCCCGGGACAGGTCCTAACGAGCAGTACTTC.

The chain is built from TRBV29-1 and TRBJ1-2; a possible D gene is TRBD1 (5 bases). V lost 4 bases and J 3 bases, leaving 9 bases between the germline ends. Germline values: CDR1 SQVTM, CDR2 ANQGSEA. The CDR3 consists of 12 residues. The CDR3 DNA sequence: TGCAGCGTTGGGCTAGGGGACTATGGCTACACCTTC. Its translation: CSVGLGDYGYTF.

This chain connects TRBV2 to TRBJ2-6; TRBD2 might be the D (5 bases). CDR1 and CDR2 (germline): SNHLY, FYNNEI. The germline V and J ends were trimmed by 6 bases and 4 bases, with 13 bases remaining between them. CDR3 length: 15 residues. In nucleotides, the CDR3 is TGTGCCAGCAGCCGTATAACGGGAGGGGCCAACGTCCTGACTTTC. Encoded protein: CASSRITGGANVLTF.